A single sample gave rise to the 29 T cell receptor beta chains below, sequenced in a study of blood T cell repertoires in COVID-19 (TCRdb year 2020). The library was generated by the immunoSEQ multiplex PCR assay. TCRdb stores this immuneACCESS table with in-frame sequences only. Part of the clones is absent; in the studies checked, under half of the shortfall reflects unresolved V genes, and no reason is known for the rest. In all, the sample holds 70,000 or so clones, and just over 90% of those were seen once. The biggest ten clones account for under 6.5% of the sample. The sequenced sample was peripheral blood. The receptor source for this set is a woman aged 18-29 years with acute or convalescent COVID-19.

The chain joins TRBV4-3 to TRBJ2-7; 7 bases line up with TRBD2. CDR1 is LGHNA and CDR2 is YSLEER in the germline V gene. The CDR3 runs 17 residues. Trimming at V came to 3 bases and at J to 3 bases, leaving 14 bases not matched to a gene. CDR3 loop: CASSQWRLADQDYEQYF. CDR3 coding DNA: TGCGCCAGCAGCCAGTGGAGGCTAGCGGATCAAGACTACGAGCAGTACTTC.

J is TRBJ2-2 and V is TRBV5-4, with 7 bases matching TRBD2. There are 15 residues in the CDR3. The ends lost 2 bases at V and 6 bases at J; junction bases unmatched: 7. Germline values: CDR1 SGHNT, CDR2 YYREEE (reference sequence). The CDR3 loop is CASSFVGRSAGELFF. The CDR3 nucleotides read TGTGCCAGCAGCTTCGTCGGGAGGTCCGCCGGGGAGCTGTTTTTT.

The J gene is TRBJ2-3, the V gene TRBV2; 12 bases are shared with TRBD2. Germline V CDR1 and CDR2: SNHLY, FYNNEI. The CDR3 contains 15 residues. V lost 6 bases to trimming and J lost 1 base; unmatched junction nucleotides: 2. CDR3 DNA sequence: TGTGCCAGCAGGCGGACTAGCGGGGGCACAGATACGCAGTATTTT. Encoded protein: CASRRTSGGTDTQYF.

The chain couples TRBV9 to TRBJ2-1; 7 nucleotides align to TRBD2. This CDR3 spans 15 amino acids. Unmatched junction bases numbered 12, after V lost 3 bases and J lost 9 bases. Germline V gene sequence: CDR1 SGDLS, CDR2 YYNGEE. The DNA for the CDR3 is TGTGCCAGCAGCGGAGAGATAGCGGGTGTCGGTGAGCAGTTCTTC. Translating it yields CASSGEIAGVGEQFF.

The chain couples TRBV6-1 to TRBJ2-7; D uncertain. V was trimmed by 3 bases and J by 2 bases, leaving 11 bases between them. Germline V gene lookup returns CDR1 MNHNS and CDR2 SASEGT. The CDR3 is made up of 14 amino acids. Here the CDR3 reads CASSDRVTAYEQYF. CDR3 DNA: TGTGCCAGCAGTGATCGAGTCACAGCCTACGAGCAGTACTTC.

The chain has TRBV29-1 and TRBJ2-1; D possibly corresponds to TRBD1 (6 bases). Trimming pared 4 bases from V and 7 bases from J, leaving 17 bases between. This CDR3 has 14 residues. The V gene's germline CDR1 is SQVTM and CDR2 ANQGSEA. The CDR3 sequence is CSVAGTSQANEQFF. The DNA of the CDR3 is TGCAGCGTTGCTGGGACAAGTCAAGCAAATGAGCAGTTCTTC.

The chain links TRBV28 to TRBJ1-5, with D perhaps TRBD1 (6 bases). The V end lost 6 bases, the J end lost 7 bases, and 16 bases lay between the germline ends. The CDR3 is made up of 14 amino acids. The germline CDR1 and CDR2 sequences are MDHEN and SYDVKM. The CDR3 here is CASRLQGPRQPQHF. The CDR3 bases are TGTGCCAGCAGGTTACAGGGTCCACGACAGCCCCAGCATTTT.

With regard to this clone: Other DNA sequences within the sample encode an identical CDR3. The CDR3 is CASSLAEAVNTEAFF. Here the CDR3 DNA reads TGTGCCAGCAGCTTGGCCGAGGCTGTGAACACTGAAGCTTTCTTT. The chain employs TRBV5-5 and TRBJ1-1; no clear D. V was shortened by 0 bases and J by 0 bases, with 9 bases between the two germline ends. The CDR3 totals 15 residues. Germline V gene lookup returns CDR1 SGHKS and CDR2 YYEKEE (reference sequence).

The chain uses TRBV7-2 and TRBJ1-1; 7 bases are a match to TRBD1. The CDR3 extends over 14 amino acids. Per germline, CDR1 SGHTA and CDR2 FQGNSA. V was clipped by 2 bases and J by 4 bases; unmatched bases: 4. CDR3: CASSLIDRATEAFF. The CDR3 DNA sequence: TGTGCCAGCAGCTTAATAGACAGGGCCACTGAAGCTTTCTTT.

This chain uses TRBV4-2 with TRBJ2-6; D ambiguous. Germline V gene sequence: CDR1 LGHNA, CDR2 YNFKEQ. The V end was cut by 2 bases, the J end by 0 bases, with 8 bases between. The CDR3 is 16 residues long. CDR3 in amino acids: CASSQNPSSGANVLTF. The CDR3 DNA is TGTGCCAGCAGCCAAAATCCTAGCTCTGGGGCCAACGTCCTGACTTTC.

The chain employs TRBV6-6 and TRBJ2-5; perhaps TRBD1 as D (6 bases). Trimming took off 2 bases at V and 3 bases at J, with 7 bases between the two ends. The CDR3 runs to 13 residues. Germline assignment: CDR1 MNHNY and CDR2 SVGAGI (reference sequence). The CDR3 DNA sequence: TGTGCCAGCAGTTACCACAGGGAAGAGACCCAGTACTTC. Translation: CASSYHREETQYF.

The V call is TRBV5-1, the J call TRBJ1-1, with D possibly matching TRBD1 (5 bases). Germline V CDR1 and CDR2: SGHRS, YFSETQ. This CDR3 region has 14 residues. V was clipped by 4 bases and J by 1 base, with 11 bases between them. As DNA, the CDR3 is TGCGCCAGCAGCGCGGACACCTCGAACACTGAAGCTTTCTTT. Translated: CASSADTSNTEAFF. Full variable domain (outside the CDR3, taken from reference TRBV5-1 and TRBJ1-1): KAGVTQTPRYLIKTRGQQVTLSCSPISGHRSVSWYQQTPGQGLQFLFEYFSETQRNKGNFPGRFSGRQFSNSRSEMNVSTLELGDSALYLCASSADTSNTEAFFGQGTRLTVV.

The chain couples TRBV4-3 to TRBJ1-2; no reliable D call. Between the trimmed V and J ends, which lost 0 bases and 8 bases, there was a span of 13 bases. Germline-derived CDR1 and CDR2 are LGHNA and YSLEER. CDR3 size: 14 residues. CDR3 in amino acids: CASSQDVAGYGYTF. DNA for the CDR3: TGCGCCAGCAGCCAAGACGTCGCAGGCTACGGCTACACCTTC.

This clone appeared a single time. The chain has TRBV24-1 and TRBJ2-1, with TRBD1 matching over 7 bases. The CDR3 extends over 15 amino acids. CDR1 is KGHDR, CDR2 SFDVKD, per germline. V was pared by 9 bases and J by 5 bases, with 12 bases of the junction left unmatched. The CDR3 sequence: CATRKTTGINNEQFF. The CDR3 DNA reads TGTGCCACCCGCAAGACGACAGGGATAAACAATGAGCAGTTCTTC.

The rearrangement joins TRBV5-1 to TRBJ2-7, with 7 bases lining up with TRBD1. The V gene's germline CDR1 is SGHRS and CDR2 YFSETQ. The CDR3 sequence is 14 residues long. After removal of 5 bases from V and 6 bases from J, the junction contained 11 bases not matched to a gene. CDR3: CASSSGQILGEQYF. Here the CDR3 DNA reads TGCGCCAGCAGTTCGGGACAGATCCTTGGCGAGCAGTACTTC. Complete variable domain (other parts from reference TRBV5-1 and TRBJ2-7): KAGVTQTPRYLIKTRGQQVTLSCSPISGHRSVSWYQQTPGQGLQFLFEYFSETQRNKGNFPGRFSGRQFSNSRSEMNVSTLELGDSALYLCASSSGQILGEQYFGPGTRLTVT.

This clone was seen more than once but under ten times. DNA for the CDR3: TGTGCCAGCAGCTTAGCGGCTAGCGGGAATTCCTACAATGAGCAGTTCTTC. Translated, it gives CASSLAASGNSYNEQFF. V usage is TRBV7-2 and J usage is TRBJ2-1, with TRBD2 identical over 9 bases. The length of the CDR3 is 17 residues. In germline, CDR1 is SGHTA, CDR2 FQGNSA. Trimming at V came to 0 bases and at J to 1 base, leaving 4 bases not matched to a gene.

The CDR3 sequence is CASSQTGDPYSGANVLTF. CDR3 nucleotide sequence: TGCGCCAGCAGCCAGACGGGAGATCCATACTCTGGGGCCAACGTCCTGACTTTC. The chain employs TRBV4-1 and TRBJ2-6, with D possibly matching TRBD2 (6 bases). Trimming left V 3 bases short and J 0 bases short, with 15 bases between. The CDR3 runs to 18 residues. Germline-derived CDR1 and CDR2 are MGHRA and YSYEKL.

The rearrangement links TRBV6-6 to TRBJ2-1, with TRBD2 matching 11 bases. Germline CDR1 MNHNY, CDR2 SVGAGI (reference sequence). The length of the CDR3 is 14 residues. Trimming removed 10 bases from V and 5 bases from J; junction bases left unmatched: 7. CDR3 nucleotides: TGTGCCACCGCATATAGCGGGGGGGACAATGAGCAGTTCTTC. Translating it yields CATAYSGGDNEQFF.

The CDR3 sequence is CASRPGGGGVAFF. The CDR3 region has the DNA TGTGCCAGCAGACCCGGGGGCGGGGGGGTGGCTTTCTTT. The rearrangement links TRBV12-3 or TRBV12-4 to TRBJ1-1; D may be TRBD1 (6 bases). V was clipped by 6 bases and J by 11 bases, with 19 bases between them. The length of the CDR3 is 13 residues.

J is TRBJ2-7 and V is TRBV28; D may be TRBD1 (5 bases). The CDR3 loop spans 15 amino acids. The V gene lost 5 bases and the J gene lost 4 bases, with 18 bases spanning the gap. Germline V CDR1 and CDR2: MDHEN, SYDVKM. CDR3 in amino acids: CASSPPWTRAYEQYF. For the CDR3, the DNA is TGTGCCAGCAGTCCCCCTTGGACACGGGCGTACGAGCAGTACTTC.

The chain has TRBV10-2 and TRBJ1-2; TRBD1 aligns across 10 bases. The CDR3 has 14 amino acids. V shed 6 bases and J 3 bases; nucleotides not matched to a gene: 4. Looked up from germline, CDR1 is WSHSY and CDR2 is SAAADI. The CDR3 protein is CASRGQGRYYGYTF. The CDR3 DNA reads TGCGCCAGCAGGGGACAGGGGCGATACTATGGCTACACCTTC.

The chain has TRBV6-6 and TRBJ2-1, with D unclear. The CDR3 is made up of 13 amino acids. CDR1 and CDR2 from the germline V gene are MNHNY and SVGAGI (reference sequence). V lost 4 bases and J 3 bases, leaving 7 bases between the germline ends. The CDR3 sequence is CASSSENYNEQFF. Written as DNA, the CDR3 is TGTGCCAGCAGTTCCGAGAACTACAATGAGCAGTTCTTC.

The rearrangement joins TRBV9 to TRBJ1-4; D gene ambiguous. Trimming removed 4 bases from V and 4 bases from J, with 11 bases in between. The CDR3 covers 14 residues. CDR1 is SGDLS, CDR2 YYNGEE, per germline. The CDR3 region is CASSPSAVNEKLFF. As DNA, the CDR3 is TGTGCCAGCAGCCCCTCGGCGGTTAATGAAAAACTGTTTTTT.

V usage is TRBV12-5 and J usage is TRBJ2-3; TRBD1 matches 12 bases. Germline values: CDR1 LGHNT, CDR2 FRNRAP. The ends lost 5 bases at V and 1 base at J; junction bases unmatched: 10. This CDR3 region has 18 residues. In DNA, the CDR3 is TGTGCTAGTGGTCCAGGAGGGACAGGGGGCGAGGGCACAGATACGCAGTATTTT. Its translation is CASGPGGTGGEGTDTQYF.

V and J are TRBV18 and TRBJ1-3; the match to TRBD1 covers 7 bases. J lost 3 bases, V lost 3 bases, and 8 bases had no gene match. Germline V lookup: CDR1 KGHSH, CDR2 LQKENI. This CDR3 contains 16 residues. CDR3 residues: CASSPATGVYGNTIYF. CDR3 DNA sequence: TGTGCCAGCTCACCGGCAACAGGGGTTTATGGAAACACCATATATTTT.

The chain employs TRBV27 and TRBJ2-2; 10 bases are shared with TRBD2. The germline V gene has CDR1 MNHEY and CDR2 SMNVEV (reference sequence). There are 14 residues in the CDR3. The ends lost 5 bases at V and 6 bases at J; junction bases unmatched: 3. This CDR3 reads CASSQGLASGELFF. The CDR3 nucleotides read TGTGCCAGCAGTCAGGGACTAGCGTCCGGGGAGCTGTTTTTT.

The chain links TRBV6-6 to TRBJ2-4; 9 bases match TRBD1. V lost 7 bases, J lost 4 bases, and 5 bases stayed unmatched. From germline, CDR1 is MNHNY and CDR2 SVGAGI (reference sequence). The CDR3 runs 14 residues. This CDR3 is CASTRDRAKNIQYF. The CDR3 DNA sequence: TGTGCCAGCACGAGGGACAGGGCAAAAAACATTCAGTACTTC.

The gene calls are TRBV5-6 and TRBJ2-7; possibly TRBD2 for D (6 bases). This CDR3 is built from 14 residues. Germline CDR1 is SGHDT and CDR2 is YYEEEE. Trimming left V 4 bases short and J 6 bases short, with 17 bases between. This chain's CDR3 is CASSHEGLPSEQYF. As DNA, the CDR3 is TGTGCCAGCAGCCACGAGGGACTCCCTAGCGAGCAGTACTTC.

The rearrangement joins TRBV6-6 to TRBJ2-2; 10 nucleotides align to TRBD1. This CDR3 is built from 16 residues. After removal of 5 bases from V and 0 bases from J, the junction contained 3 bases not matched to a gene. Germline CDR1 MNHNY, CDR2 SVGAGI (reference sequence). CDR3 protein: CASSPGTGANTGELFF. The CDR3 DNA is TGTGCCAGCAGTCCCGGGACAGGGGCGAACACCGGGGAGCTGTTTTTT.